Each of the 8 T cell receptor beta chains below was sequenced from the same sample in a study of CD8 T cells in ankylosing spondylitis. Study-level results: Several highly homologous variants made up a TCR beta motif that seemed to typify ankylosing spondylitis blood.

These TCRs are of unknown antigen specificity. A single record per CDR3 protein comes from TCRdb applying MiXCR to the 5' RACE reads. The table lists approximately 540,000 distinct CDR3 sequences, about 12% of them singletons. Input material: blood, either unsorted or a sorted T cell fraction (not recorded which). Receptors were obtained from a male donor with ankylosing spondylitis.

The sample holds many counts of this clonotype. V is TRBV20-1 and J is TRBJ2-1; no clear D gene. Germline values: CDR1 DFQATT, CDR2 SNEGSKA (reference sequence). V lost 5 bases and J 3 bases, leaving 11 bases between the germline ends. The CDR3 covers 13 residues. The CDR3 is CSALGSRYNEQFF. CDR3 sequence (DNA): TGCAGTGCTCTCGGGTCCCGCTACAATGAGCAGTTCTTC.

The chain couples TRBV12-3 or TRBV12-4 to TRBJ2-1; TRBD2 matches at 8 bases. V shed 8 bases, J shed 5 bases, and the junction held 8 bases outside the gene matches. The CDR3 totals 14 residues. CDR3 sequence (DNA): TGTGCCAGCCTTTTTGCGGGAGGAGACAATGAGCAGTTCTTC. Residues: CASLFAGGDNEQFF.

The V gene is TRBV28, the J gene TRBJ2-1; TRBD2 matches at 8 bases. The junction had 14 bases not matched to a gene; V was cut back by 11 bases and J by 5 bases. The CDR3 has 15 residues. Germline V gene data show CDR1 as MDHEN and CDR2 as SYDVKM. The CDR3 spells CASQGGGRLNNEQFF. The CDR3 DNA is TGTGCCTCCCAAGGTGGCGGGAGGCTGAACAATGAGCAGTTCTTC.

This clonotype was recorded many times. The chain couples TRBV29-1 to TRBJ2-1; TRBD2 agrees at 11 bases. Unmatched junction bases numbered 2, after V lost 5 bases and J lost 5 bases. The CDR3 is 13 residues long. The germline V gene has CDR1 SQVTM and CDR2 ANQGSEA. The CDR3 sequence is CSVRLAGNNEQFF. CDR3 in DNA: TGCAGCGTTCGACTAGCGGGGAACAATGAGCAGTTCTTC.

The chain has TRBV2 and TRBJ2-1; TRBD2 matches 13 bases. This CDR3 comprises 16 residues. Germline CDR1 SNHLY, CDR2 FYNNEI. V gave up 8 bases and J gave up 7 bases; unmatched junction bases: 11. This CDR3 is CASRTSGRATLNEQFF. In DNA form, the CDR3 reads TGTGCCAGCCGGACTAGCGGGAGAGCGACGTTAAATGAGCAGTTCTTC.

In regard to this clonotype: The conserved phenylalanine or tryptophan is not found at the CDR3 terminus, so this likely reflects a read error. V gene TRBV13 combines with J gene TRBJ2-5; 9 bases agree with TRBD2. J lost 5 bases, V lost 3 bases, and 4 bases had no gene match. Germline V gene sequence: CDR1 PRHDT, CDR2 FYEKMQ (reference sequence). The CDR3 spans 14 residues. As DNA, the CDR3 is TGTGCCAGCAGCTTTTCCAGCGGGAGGGAGACCCAGTACCTC. Translation: CASSFSSGRETQYL.

This chain uses TRBV3-1 with TRBJ1-2; D remains unclear. Germline V CDR1 and CDR2: LGHDT, YNNKEL (reference sequence). This CDR3 is 14 amino acids long. V was clipped by 1 base and J by 4 bases, with 10 bases between them. CDR3 sequence (DNA): TGTGCCAGCAGCCAAGGACCCGCAGGCTATGGCTACACCTTC. This gives the protein CASSQGPAGYGYTF.

This clonotype was counted a few times. The J gene is TRBJ2-1, the V gene TRBV4-1; the D is unclear. V lost 0 bases and J 6 bases, leaving 15 bases between the germline ends. Germline CDR1 reads MGHRA; CDR2 reads YSYEKL. This CDR3 has 16 amino acids. CDR3 loop: CASSQDWLGWGNEQFF. The CDR3 nucleotides read TGCGCCAGCAGCCAAGATTGGCTGGGGTGGGGCAATGAGCAGTTCTTC.